One and the same sample provided the 32 T cell receptor beta chains below, sequenced in a study of blood T cell repertoires in COVID-19. TCRdb's table, derived via immunoSEQ multiplex PCR, lists solely in-frame clones and lacks some. The sample has approximately 210,000 clones, approximately 81% seen once. Sequenced: peripheral blood. The receptors come from a man aged 25-40 years with active or convalescent COVID-19.

The chain couples TRBV3-1 (or the pseudogene TRBV3-2) to TRBJ2-1; D may be TRBD1 (6 bases). The length of the CDR3 is 15 residues. The ends were cut back, 5 bases at V and 4 bases at J, with 15 bases in the middle. The germline V gene encodes CDR1 LGHDT and CDR2 YNNKEL (reference sequence). The CDR3 nucleotides are TGTGCCAGCAGCGTAACAGGGAAAGCTTACAATGAGCAGTTCTTC. This gives the protein CASSVTGKAYNEQFF.

The chain couples TRBV28 to TRBJ2-7; 16 nucleotides agree with TRBD2. CDR3 size: 15 residues. Germline V lookup: CDR1 MDHEN, CDR2 SYDVKM. V was pared by 6 bases and J by 2 bases, with 1 base of the junction left unmatched. The CDR3 DNA reads as TGTGCCAGCAGGGGGACTAGCGGGAGGGCCTACGAGCAGTACTTC. Amino acid sequence: CASRGTSGRAYEQYF.

The chain has TRBV30 and TRBJ2-1, with D perhaps matching TRBD2 (6 bases). Trimming left V 0 bases short and J 4 bases short, with 19 bases between. Germline CDR1 and CDR2: GTSNPN and SVGIG (reference sequence). The CDR3 contains 17 residues. Here the CDR3 DNA reads TGTGCCTGGAGTGTACGTCCGTCTAGCGTTCCATACAATGAGCAGTTCTTC. Amino acid sequence: CAWSVRPSSVPYNEQFF.

The chain uses TRBV11-2 and TRBJ2-5; TRBD1 is a possible D gene (5 bases). Between the trimmed V and J ends, which lost 6 bases and 4 bases, there was a span of 15 bases. Germline CDR1 is SGHAT and CDR2 is FQNNGV. This CDR3 spans 14 amino acids. CDR3 DNA sequence: TGTGCCAGCAGGGGCAGTGGGGCCTCAGAGACCCAGTACTTC. Translating it yields CASRGSGASETQYF.

The V call is TRBV4-3, the J call TRBJ2-1; the D gene is possibly TRBD2 (6 bases). The germline V and J ends were trimmed by 4 bases and 15 bases, with 16 bases remaining between them. CDR1 LGHNA and CDR2 YSLEER come from the germline V gene. This CDR3 region has 12 residues. The CDR3: CASSPGTSLRFF. CDR3 bases: TGCGCCAGCAGCCCAGGGACTTCCCTGCGGTTCTTC.

This clone was counted only a few times. The chain joins TRBV12-5 to TRBJ2-3; 10 bases are a match to TRBD2. The junction had 6 bases not matched to a gene; V was cut back by 1 base and J by 2 bases. From germline, CDR1 is LGHNT and CDR2 FRNRAP. This CDR3 has 17 amino acids. CDR3 residues: CASGLGKSGRATDTQYF. CDR3 DNA: TGTGCTAGTGGTTTGGGAAAAAGCGGGAGGGCCACAGATACGCAGTATTTT. Variable domain in full (rest from reference TRBV12-5 and TRBJ2-3): DARVTQTPRHKVTEMGQEVTMRCQPILGHNTVFWYRQTMMQGLELLAYFRNRAPLDDSGMPKDRFSAEMPDATLATLKIQPSEPRDSAVYFCASGLGKSGRATDTQYFGPGTRLTVL.

V gene TRBV14 combines with J gene TRBJ2-1; D is possibly TRBD1 (5 bases). The CDR3 is 17 amino acids. Trimming shortened V by 4 bases and J by 3 bases, and 19 bases separated the two germline ends. Looked up from germline, CDR1 is SGHDN and CDR2 is FVKESK. The CDR3 nucleotides read TGTGCCAGCAGCCTTTTCCCGCACAGGTACCTCTACAATGAGCAGTTCTTC. This encodes CASSLFPHRYLYNEQFF.

The table lists this clone with a few counts. The chain is built from TRBV9 and TRBJ2-7; TRBD1 agrees at 10 bases. This CDR3 has 15 residues. CDR1 SGDLS and CDR2 YYNGEE come from the germline V gene. With 0 bases clipped from V and 6 bases from J, the junction kept 6 bases outside the gene matches. CDR3 protein: CASSVGGTGVSEQYF. The CDR3 bases are TGTGCCAGCAGCGTAGGGGGGACAGGGGTCTCCGAGCAGTACTTC.

The chain uses TRBV7-9 and TRBJ1-6; D gene uncertain. Germline assignment: CDR1 SEHNR and CDR2 FQNEAQ (reference sequence). This CDR3 spans 14 amino acids. V was shortened by 5 bases and J by 9 bases, with 14 bases between the two germline ends. The DNA of the CDR3 is TGTGCCAGCAGCCGGGAAGTTAGTGGTTCACCCCTCCACTTT. Its translation is CASSREVSGSPLHF. Together with reference TRBV7-9 and TRBJ1-6, the CDR3 gives the full variable domain: DTGVSQNPRHKITKRGQNVTFRCDPISEHNRLYWYRQTLGQGPEFLTYFQNEAQLEKSRLLSDRFSAERPKGSFSTLEIQRTEQGDSAMYLCASSREVSGSPLHFGNGTRLTVT.

This chain joins TRBV5-1 and TRBJ2-3; tentative D call: TRBD1 (6 bases). Germline values: CDR1 SGHRS, CDR2 YFSETQ. V was cut by 4 bases and J by 2 bases, with 17 bases left in between. CDR3 length: 16 residues. This chain's CDR3 is CASSRPLTGNTDTQYF. In DNA, the CDR3 is TGCGCCAGCAGCCGGCCCTTGACAGGCAACACAGATACGCAGTATTTT.

The V and J genes are TRBV6-5 and TRBJ2-7, with D unresolved. Trimming took 2 bases from V and 6 from J, leaving 11 bases between them. From germline, CDR1 is MNHEY and CDR2 SVGAGI. CDR3 length equals 13 residues. The CDR3 reads CASSYGLRGEQYF. CDR3 nucleotides: TGTGCCAGCAGTTACGGGTTACGAGGCGAGCAGTACTTC.

The chain links TRBV27 to TRBJ1-1; no clear D. The ends were cut back, 6 bases at V and 4 bases at J, with 24 bases in the middle. This CDR3 has 17 residues. CDR1 and CDR2 (germline): MNHEY, SMNVEV (reference sequence). The CDR3 sequence: CASSRMRGGAGLTEAFF. The CDR3 nucleotides read TGTGCCAGCAGCCGGATGAGAGGAGGCGCCGGTCTCACTGAAGCTTTCTTT.

The gene calls are TRBV9 and TRBJ2-1, with D possibly TRBD2 on 7 matching bases. Trimming cost V 3 bases and J 6 bases, with 13 bases left between them. The CDR3 has 14 amino acids. Germline V gene lookup returns CDR1 SGDLS and CDR2 YYNGEE. CDR3 bases: TGTGCCAGCAGCGCCGGGGGGCCCGCCAATGAGCAGTTCTTC. Its protein product is CASSAGGPANEQFF.

The CDR3 DNA sequence: TGTGCCTCCCGGGCGCCGGGGGAGACCCAGTACTTC. The encoded protein is CASRAPGETQYF. The rearrangement links TRBV28 to TRBJ2-5, with D perhaps TRBD2 (5 bases). The germline gives CDR1 MDHEN, CDR2 SYDVKM. CDR3 size: 12 residues. Trimming removed 11 bases at V and 5 bases at J, with 15 bases between.

The chain links TRBV5-6 to TRBJ2-1; D is possibly TRBD2 (5 bases). Deletions cut 2 bases from V and 1 base from J, with 10 bases between. The CDR3 runs 15 residues. Germline lookup yields CDR1 SGHDT and CDR2 YYEEEE. Here the CDR3 reads CASSLEGRSYNEQFF. The CDR3 DNA reads TGTGCCAGCAGCTTAGAGGGAAGGTCCTACAATGAGCAGTTCTTC.

V usage is TRBV13 and J usage is TRBJ1-2; 9 positions match TRBD1. The CDR3 runs 15 residues. V dropped 6 bases and J dropped 1; count of bases not matched to a gene: 6. Germline V gene sequence: CDR1 PRHDT, CDR2 FYEKMQ (reference sequence). The CDR3 DNA sequence: TGTGCCAGCAGGGCCGGGACAGGGTATAACTATGGCTACACCTTC. Its translation is CASRAGTGYNYGYTF.

This chain joins TRBV24-1 and TRBJ2-1; D not resolved. The CDR3 extends over 12 amino acids. Germline assignment: CDR1 KGHDR and CDR2 SFDVKD. V gave up 4 bases and J gave up 5 bases, with 5 bases separating them. CDR3 loop: CATSERNNEQFF. The CDR3 DNA sequence: TGTGCCACCAGTGAGCGTAACAATGAGCAGTTCTTC.

This clone was detected only a few times. The J gene is TRBJ2-7, the V gene TRBV18, with a tentative D call TRBD1 (5 bases). Germline V gene data show CDR1 as KGHSH and CDR2 as LQKENI. The length of the CDR3 is 14 residues. The V end lost 5 bases, the J end lost 2 bases, and 13 bases lay between the germline ends. DNA for the CDR3: TGTGCCAGCTCAAAAGGGGCGCAAACCTACGAGCAGTACTTC. It translates to CASSKGAQTYEQYF.

The chain combines TRBV4-2 with TRBJ1-1; no clear D gene. Trimming shortened V by 4 bases and J by 0 bases, and 15 bases separated the two germline ends. The CDR3 is 16 residues long. Germline assignment: CDR1 LGHNA and CDR2 YNFKEQ. CDR3 amino acids: CASSPWEGNMNTEAFF. The CDR3 DNA reads TGTGCCAGCAGCCCCTGGGAGGGAAACATGAACACTGAAGCTTTCTTT.

The chain employs TRBV7-9 and TRBJ1-2, with D maybe TRBD1 (6 bases). Germline CDR1 reads SEHNR; CDR2 reads FQNEAQ (reference sequence). V was trimmed by 5 bases and J by 0 bases, leaving 13 bases between them. This CDR3 has 15 amino acids. The CDR3 region is CASSRARGTNYGYTF. CDR3 coding DNA: TGTGCCAGCAGCCGGGCAAGGGGGACTAACTATGGCTACACCTTC.

The J gene is TRBJ2-5, the V gene TRBV7-2, with D possibly being TRBD2 (7 bases). The CDR3 has 16 residues. The V end lost 0 bases, the J end lost 7 bases, and 18 bases lay between the germline ends. Per the germline V gene, CDR1 is SGHTA and CDR2 is FQGNSA. The CDR3 nucleotides read TGTGCCAGCAGCTTAGCGGGGGGGGCAAATTCGGTGACCCAGTACTTC. This sequence encodes CASSLAGGANSVTQYF.

The chain links TRBV4-1 to TRBJ2-7; D is uncertain. Per germline, CDR1 MGHRA and CDR2 YSYEKL. V lost 1 base, J lost 6 bases, and 7 bases lay in between. This CDR3 region has 12 residues. The CDR3 DNA reads as TGCGCCAGCAGCCAAGGGGCGTCCGAGCAGTACTTC. This encodes CASSQGASEQYF.

This chain joins TRBV19 and TRBJ2-2; 9 bases agree with TRBD2. Germline V CDR1 and CDR2: LNHDA, SQIVND (reference sequence). CDR3 size: 15 residues. V shed 6 bases, J shed 3 bases, and the junction held 5 bases outside the gene matches. CDR3 amino acids: CASRVAGAHTGELFF. CDR3 nucleotides: TGTGCCAGTAGGGTAGCGGGGGCCCACACCGGGGAGCTGTTTTTT. Combining the CDR3 with reference TRBV19 and TRBJ2-2 gives the whole variable domain DGGITQSPKYLFRKEGQNVTLSCEQNLNHDAMYWYRQDPGQGLRLIYYSQIVNDFQKGDIAEGYSVSREKKESFPLTVTSAQKNPTAFYLCASRVAGAHTGELFFGEGSRLTVL.

This clone has more than one count but fewer than ten. This chain links TRBV4-1 with TRBJ1-5; maybe TRBD1 (5 bases). The V end lost 4 bases, the J end lost 8 bases, and 27 bases lay between the germline ends. CDR1 MGHRA and CDR2 YSYEKL come from the germline V gene. The length of the CDR3 is 18 residues. CDR3 nucleotide sequence: TGCGCCAGCAGCCGCCAAGTCTGGGAGCGGGGGTCACATGAGCCCCAGCATTTT. This codes for CASSRQVWERGSHEPQHF.

This chain connects TRBV13 to TRBJ2-5; the match to TRBD2 covers 13 bases. Germline assignment: CDR1 PRHDT and CDR2 FYEKMQ (reference sequence). Trimming at V came to 3 bases and at J to 3 bases, leaving 4 bases not matched to a gene. The CDR3 consists of 16 residues. This chain's CDR3 is CASSLGTSGVKETQYF. In DNA form, the CDR3 reads TGTGCCAGCAGCTTGGGGACTAGCGGGGTCAAAGAGACCCAGTACTTC.

The chain joins TRBV6-5 to TRBJ1-5; 8 bases are a match to TRBD1. The CDR3 has 13 residues. V lost 5 bases, J lost 7 bases, and 4 bases stayed unmatched. Germline V gene sequence: CDR1 MNHEY, CDR2 SVGAGI. CDR3: CASSPGGRQPQHF. The CDR3 DNA is TGTGCCAGCAGTCCAGGGGGCAGGCAGCCCCAGCATTTT.

This clone was picked up one time. This rearrangement joins TRBV18 to TRBJ1-4, with D hard to call. The CDR3 runs 14 residues. V was pared by 6 bases and J by 0 bases, with 8 bases between. In germline, CDR1 is KGHSH, CDR2 LQKENI. This chain's CDR3 is CASSARATNEKLFF. The DNA for the CDR3 is TGTGCCAGCTCCGCAAGAGCAACTAATGAAAAACTGTTTTTT.

V and J are TRBV6-2 or TRBV6-3 and TRBJ2-7; D uncertain. Germline CDR1 and CDR2: MNHEY and SVGEGT. V was cut by 2 bases and J by 2 bases, with 7 bases left in between. The CDR3 covers 13 residues. CDR3 loop: CASSYNTAYEQYF. In DNA form, the CDR3 reads TGTGCCAGCAGTTACAACACAGCCTACGAGCAGTACTTC.

For the CDR3, the DNA is TGCGCCAGCGAGGTAGGGACACCTCCCTACGAGCAGTACTTC. Amino acid sequence: CASEVGTPPYEQYF. This chain joins TRBV5-1 and TRBJ2-7; TRBD1 is a possible D gene (6 bases). The germline V and J ends were trimmed by 7 bases and 2 bases, with 16 bases remaining between them. Germline V gives CDR1 SGHRS, CDR2 YFSETQ. The CDR3 sequence is 14 residues long.

The table lists this clone with a count of one. The CDR3 DNA sequence: TGTGCCAGCAGTTACTCGCCGCCCAGTTCGAATGAAAAACTGTTTTTT. Protein: CASSYSPPSSNEKLFF. The V gene is TRBV6-6, the J gene TRBJ1-4, with D unclear. The germline CDR1 and CDR2 sequences are MNHNY and SVGAGI (reference sequence). The CDR3 sequence is 16 residues long. The V end was cut by 0 bases, the J end by 5 bases, with 13 bases between.

The chain employs TRBV19 and TRBJ2-1; D ambiguous. V was clipped by 2 bases and J by 9 bases, with 11 bases between them. Germline CDR1 and CDR2: LNHDA and SQIVND (reference sequence). The CDR3 is 13 amino acids. In DNA form, the CDR3 reads TGTGCCAGTAGTATACGCGGTTTCGGTGAGCAGTTCTTC. This codes for CASSIRGFGEQFF.

The chain recombines TRBV3-1 (or the pseudogene TRBV3-2) with TRBJ2-7, with a weak D call TRBD1 (5 bases). The CDR3 loop spans 15 amino acids. The V and J ends lost 4 bases and 0 bases respectively, with 13 bases between them. CDR1 LGHDT and CDR2 YNNKEL come from the germline V gene (reference sequence). CDR3 region: CASSLNADISYEQYF. The CDR3 DNA is TGTGCCAGCAGCCTAAACGCGGACATCTCCTACGAGCAGTACTTC.